The rows below give T cell receptor beta chains drawn from one sample of a study of blood T cell repertoires in COVID-19. This table comes from immunoSEQ multiplex PCR, and its TCRdb copy is limited to in-frame clones, with some not included. The sample consists of approximately 200,000 clones, roughly 80% of them appearing once. The sequenced sample consisted of peripheral blood. Every receptor here comes from a woman aged 30 to 39 who had recovered from COVID-19. Each CDR3 is given with its conserved first and last residue. A D gene is named only where the DNA matches it firmly. A row's size may be missing; if present it is once, few, many or a size class.

v_gene: TRBV6-5; j_gene: TRBJ2-6; abundance: -; d_gene: -; CDR3nt: TGTGCCAGCAGTTACGGTAGCTCTGGGGCCAACGTCCTGACTTTC; CDR3aa: CASSYGSSGANVLTF
v_gene: TRBV6-5; j_gene: TRBJ2-1; abundance: -; d_gene: TRBD1; CDR3nt: TGTGCCAGCAAGGGCAGGGGGCTTAACAATGAGCAGTTCTTC; CDR3aa: CASKGRGLNNEQFF
v_gene: TRBV7-6; j_gene: TRBJ2-1; abundance: once; d_gene: TRBD1; CDR3nt: TGTGCCAGCAGCCCGGGACAGGGGGCTGAGAATGAGCAGTTCTTC; CDR3aa: CASSPGQGAENEQFF
v_gene: TRBV5-1; j_gene: TRBJ2-5; abundance: once; d_gene: TRBD1; CDR3nt: TGCGCCAGCTTACAGGGGGCCAGAGAGACCCAGTACTTC; CDR3aa: CASLQGARETQYF
v_gene: TRBV5-1; j_gene: TRBJ2-7; abundance: -; d_gene: TRBD1; CDR3nt: TGCGCCAGCAGCTTCTCCGGGACAGGGGGGACCTACGAGCAGTACTTC; CDR3aa: CASSFSGTGGTYEQYF
v_gene: TRBV27; j_gene: TRBJ1-2; abundance: -; d_gene: TRBD1; CDR3nt: TGTGCCAGCAGTGCCACCGGGACAGGCGACTATGGCTACACCTTC; CDR3aa: CASSATGTGDYGYTF
v_gene: TRBV7-6; j_gene: TRBJ2-3; abundance: -; d_gene: TRBD2; CDR3nt: TGTGCCAGCAGCTCACCCCGGACTAGCGGGAGAACAGATACGCAGTATTTT; CDR3aa: CASSSPRTSGRTDTQYF
v_gene: TRBV28; j_gene: TRBJ1-2; abundance: -; d_gene: TRBD1; CDR3nt: TGTGCCAGCAGTTTATATGGTGGGGGCAGGGGGAACTATGGCTACACCTTC; CDR3aa: CASSLYGGGRGNYGYTF
v_gene: TRBV27; j_gene: TRBJ2-3; abundance: -; d_gene: TRBD1; CDR3nt: TGTGCCAGCAGTTTCGACAGGGTCTCAGATACGCAGTATTTT; CDR3aa: CASSFDRVSDTQYF
v_gene: TRBV5-1; j_gene: TRBJ2-7; abundance: -; d_gene: -; CDR3nt: TGCGCCAGCAGCCTAGAAGGAACTACCAGCAACGAGCAGTACTTC; CDR3aa: CASSLEGTTSNEQYF
v_gene: TRBV4-2; j_gene: TRBJ2-1; abundance: -; d_gene: -; CDR3nt: TGTGCCAGCAGCCAAGATTACCTCCTGCGGGTTGGGGTAAACAATGAGCAGTTCTTC; CDR3aa: CASSQDYLLRVGVNNEQFF
v_gene: TRBV11-2; j_gene: TRBJ2-1; abundance: -; d_gene: TRBD2; CDR3nt: TGTGCCAGCAGCCCGGATGTTGCGGGAGGGTACAATGAGCAGTTCTTC; CDR3aa: CASSPDVAGGYNEQFF
v_gene: TRBV5-4; j_gene: TRBJ1-2; abundance: -; d_gene: TRBD1; CDR3nt: TGTGCCAGCAGCTCCGGGACAGGGTACTATGGCTACACCTTC; CDR3aa: CASSSGTGYYGYTF
v_gene: TRBV19; j_gene: TRBJ1-5; abundance: -; d_gene: -; CDR3nt: TGTGCCAGTAGTATTGGGCCCTTCAGCGGACAGCCCCAGCATTTT; CDR3aa: CASSIGPFSGQPQHF
v_gene: TRBV18; j_gene: TRBJ1-6; abundance: once; d_gene: -; CDR3nt: TGTGCCAGCTCACCCGAGAACACCGAAAACGGGACACCCCTCCACTTT; CDR3aa: CASSPENTENGTPLHF
v_gene: TRBV27; j_gene: TRBJ1-2; abundance: -; d_gene: -; CDR3nt: TGTGCCAGCAGGGTGGGGGGGATATTGGACTATGGCTACACCTTC; CDR3aa: CASRVGGILDYGYTF
v_gene: TRBV30; j_gene: TRBJ2-7; abundance: -; d_gene: TRBD2; CDR3nt: TGTGCCTGGAGTGTACAGGGACTAGCGGGGGCCTACGAGCAGTACTTC; CDR3aa: CAWSVQGLAGAYEQYF
v_gene: TRBV10-3; j_gene: TRBJ2-1; abundance: -; d_gene: -; CDR3nt: TGTGCCATCAACGGGGAAAACTACAATGAGCAGTTCTTC; CDR3aa: CAINGENYNEQFF
v_gene: TRBV10-2; j_gene: TRBJ2-1; abundance: -; d_gene: TRBD2; CDR3nt: TGCGCCAGCTGTAAGGGACTAGCGGGACAGGATGAGCAGTTCTTC; CDR3aa: CASCKGLAGQDEQFF
v_gene: TRBV10-2; j_gene: TRBJ2-7; abundance: once; d_gene: TRBD2; CDR3nt: TGCGCCAGCAGTGAGCGGGAGGGCGAGCAGTACTTC; CDR3aa: CASSEREGEQYF
v_gene: TRBV2; j_gene: TRBJ1-5; abundance: -; d_gene: -; CDR3nt: TGTGCCAGCAGTGTGGGAGGGTCCGGTCAGCCCCAGCATTTT; CDR3aa: CASSVGGSGQPQHF
v_gene: TRBV18; j_gene: TRBJ1-5; abundance: -; d_gene: -; CDR3nt: TGTGCCAGCTCACCACCCGGAGGGGGGGCCCATCAGCCCCAGCATTTT; CDR3aa: CASSPPGGGAHQPQHF
v_gene: TRBV6-6; j_gene: TRBJ2-2; abundance: -; d_gene: -; CDR3nt: TGTGCCAGCAGTTACTTCGCGCTGGACACCGGGGAGCTGTTTTTT; CDR3aa: CASSYFALDTGELFF
v_gene: TRBV5-1; j_gene: TRBJ1-4; abundance: -; d_gene: -; CDR3nt: TGCGCCAGCAGCTTAGAAAGGGGAAATGAAAAACTGTTTTTT; CDR3aa: CASSLERGNEKLFF